The rows below give T cell receptor beta chains drawn from one sample of a study of CD8 T cells in ankylosing spondylitis. TCRdb re-called the 5' RACE reads through MiXCR, storing one row per CDR3 protein. Altogether some 130,000 distinct CDR3 sequences are present, about an eighth being singletons, with the ten largest covering around 4.3%. Material: blood, either unsorted or a sorted T cell fraction (not recorded which). These receptors were collected from a female donor with ankylosing spondylitis or in good health (not recorded which). The CDR3 runs from the conserved cysteine through the conserved F or W. The D gene is left open where the match is weak. Clone size, where shown, is once, few, many, or a class for clones that have expanded.

j_call,v_call,d_call,clone_size,cdr3_nt,cdr3_aa
TRBJ2-4,TRBV20-1,TRBD2,many,TGCAGTGCAAGGTTAGCGGGAGCCTTAGCCAAAAACATTCAGTACTTC,CSARLAGALAKNIQYF
TRBJ1-1,TRBV20-1,NA,many,TGCAGTGCTAGACCCCAGACCTACGCTTTCTTT,CSARPQTYAFF
TRBJ2-7,TRBV29-1,NA,NA,TGCAGCGCTGAAGATCTTGGCTACGAGCAGTACTTC,CSAEDLGYEQYF
TRBJ2-7,TRBV28,TRBD1,many,TGTGCCAGCAGTTCCCCGACAGGGACAAACTACGAGCAGTACTTC,CASSSPTGTNYEQYF
TRBJ2-3,TRBV11-2,NA,many,TGTGCCAGCAGCTTAGAGAGGGGGAAAGGTGGCACAGATACGCAGTATTTT,CASSLERGKGGTDTQYF
TRBJ1-5,TRBV28,TRBD1,NA,TGTGCCAGCAGTTTATCCTCAGGGGGCCAGCCCCAGCATTTT,CASSLSSGGQPQHF
TRBJ2-5,TRBV20-1,TRBD2,many,TGCAGTGCGTCACTAGCGGAGACCCAGTACTTC,CSASLAETQYF
TRBJ1-3,TRBV20-1,NA,NA,TGCAGTGCTAGAGCCGACAGGTCCTCTGGAAACACCATATATTTT,CSARADRSSGNTIYF
TRBJ1-1,TRBV28,NA,many,TGTGCCAGCAACCCTGACAGGTCTGGGGCTTTCTTT,CASNPDRSGAFF
TRBJ2-7,TRBV2,TRBD2,many,TGTGCCAGCCGGCGGACTAGCCAAAACGAGCAGTACTTC,CASRRTSQNEQYF
TRBJ2-2,TRBV7-3,TRBD1,NA,TGTGCCAGCAGCCCCCGGGACAGGGGGCGTTTTGCCGGGGAGCTGTTTTTT,CASSPRDRGRFAGELFF
TRBJ1-1,TRBV29-1,NA,many,TGCAGCGTTGAAACCGCTTTTGAAGCTTTCTTT,CSVETAFEAFF
TRBJ2-1,TRBV5-1,NA,many,TGCGCCAGCAGCTTGGATGGGGGAGGCCCCTCGGGCTCCTACAATGAGCAGTTCTTC,CASSLDGGGPSGSYNEQFF
TRBJ2-3,TRBV7-3,NA,many,TGTGCCAGCAGCGACAGCGACACAGATACGCAGTATTTT,CASSDSDTDTQYF
TRBJ2-1,TRBV20-1,NA,many,TGCAGTGCTAGTGGGGGTTTTAATGAGCAGTTCTTC,CSASGGFNEQFF
TRBJ1-1,TRBV3-1,NA,many,TGTGCCAGCAGCCAAGTGGGTGGGAACACTGAAGCTTTCTTT,CASSQVGGNTEAFF
TRBJ2-5,TRBV25-1,TRBD1,NA,TGTGCCAGCACAGAATTTTCCGGGACAGAAGAGACCCAGTACTTC,CASTEFSGTEETQYF
TRBJ1-4,TRBV4-2,NA,many,TGTGCCAGCAGTCCGGACGGAGATAATGAAAAACTGTTTTTT,CASSPDGDNEKLFF
TRBJ2-3,TRBV20-1,TRBD1,many,TGCAGTGCCCAGGGACAGGGGACGACAGATACGCAGTATTTT,CSAQGQGTTDTQYF
TRBJ2-5,TRBV29-1,NA,many,TGCAGCGTCGACCCCCTGAGGGCGGGTGGAGAGACCCAGTACTTC,CSVDPLRAGGETQYF
TRBJ2-7,TRBV20-1,NA,many,TGCAGTGCTAGAGATCTGAGTATGGGATTCCTTTACGAGCAGTACTTC,CSARDLSMGFLYEQYF
TRBJ2-5,TRBV19,NA,NA,TGTGCCAGTAGTAGTATCTATTTAGGGGACGGAGAGACCCAGTACTTC,CASSSIYLGDGETQYF
TRBJ1-1,TRBV5-1,NA,many,TGCGCCAGCAGCCTACTAAGGCGCACTGAAGCTTTCTTT,CASSLLRRTEAFF
TRBJ2-1,TRBV29-1,NA,many,TGCAGCGCATATACAGGAAACTCCTACAATGAGCAGTTCTTC,CSAYTGNSYNEQFF
TRBJ2-3,TRBV7-3,TRBD2,few,TGTGCCAGCAGGAAAGCGGGACTAAACACAGATACGCAGTATTTT,CASRKAGLNTDTQYF
TRBJ2-1,TRBV6-5,NA,medium-sized,TGTGCCAGCAGCCCGACCCCCAACACCTACAATGAGCAGTTCTTC,CASSPTPNTYNEQFF
TRBJ1-2,TRBV28,TRBD1,many,TGTGCCAGCAGTTTCAATCCGACAGGGAACTATGGCTACACCTTC,CASSFNPTGNYGYTF
TRBJ1-3,TRBV29-1,NA,NA,TGTAGCACTTCATTGATCAGGGACGACTCTGGAAACACCATATATTTT,CSTSLIRDDSGNTIYF
TRBJ2-3,TRBV7-9,NA,NA,TGTGCCAGCAGCCCTGGGACCGCCCGAGCAGATACGCAGTATTTT,CASSPGTARADTQYF
TRBJ1-5,TRBV7-2,TRBD1,NA,TGTGCCGGCAGCTCCCGACAGGGTGGCAATCAGCCCCAGCATTTT,CAGSSRQGGNQPQHF
TRBJ2-5,TRBV12-3/TRBV12-4,TRBD2,NA,TGTGCCAGCAGTTTGACCACGACTAGCGGGGCGTACCAAGAGACCCAGTACTTC,CASSLTTTSGAYQETQYF
TRBJ2-3,TRBV20-1,TRBD2,many,TGCAGTGCTCTAGAAGCGGGAGGGCCGGGGGGCACAGATACGCAGTATTTT,CSALEAGGPGGTDTQYF
TRBJ1-6,TRBV7-3,TRBD1,few,TGTGCCAGCCAGGACAGGGAGAATTCACCCCTCCACTTT,CASQDRENSPLHF
TRBJ2-1,TRBV12-3/TRBV12-4,TRBD1,NA,TGTGCCAGCAGTTACCTGCCCGGGACAGGGGGCAATGAGCAGTTCTTC,CASSYLPGTGGNEQFF
TRBJ2-2,TRBV7-2,NA,NA,TGTGCCAGCAGCTGGGACTCCTCGGGCGGGGAGCTGTTTTTT,CASSWDSSGGELFF
TRBJ2-7,TRBV12-3/TRBV12-4,NA,few,TGTGCCAGCAGTCCCAAGAGGACATTCTCCTACGAGCAGTACTTC,CASSPKRTFSYEQYF
TRBJ2-2,TRBV25-1,NA,many,TGTGCCAGCAGTGTGGTGGGGGGGGACACCACCGGGGAGCTGTTTTTT,CASSVVGGDTTGELFF
TRBJ2-5,TRBV7-9,TRBD2,many,TGTGCCAGCAGCTCACTAGCGGGACAAGAGACCCAGTACTTC,CASSSLAGQETQYF
TRBJ2-1,TRBV29-1,NA,many,TGCAGCGTTGAAGGTACTAGCAGTTACAATGAGCAGTTCTTC,CSVEGTSSYNEQFF
TRBJ1-4,TRBV6-5,NA,many,TGTGCCAGCAGTTACTCGCAGGGGGAAAAACTGTTTTTT,CASSYSQGEKLFF
TRBJ2-3,TRBV7-9,NA,many,TGTGCCAGCAGCTTAAGCATCGCGGACACAGATACGCAGTATTTT,CASSLSIADTDTQYF
TRBJ2-2,TRBV30,NA,once,TGTGCCTGGAGTTCCGCACCCCGGACCGGGGAGCTGTTTTTT,CAWSSAPRTGELFF
TRBJ2-1,TRBV25-1,NA,many,TGTGCCAGCAGTGAGGGTGCCAGGGATGAGCAGTTCTTC,CASSEGARDEQFF
TRBJ1-1,TRBV3-1,NA,many,TGTGCCAGCAGCTTTCGGACAACCGGAGGCACTGAAGCTTTCTTT,CASSFRTTGGTEAFF
TRBJ2-5,TRBV20-1,TRBD2,many,TGCAGTGCGGTCCACGCGGGAGTTTGGTCAGAGACCCAGTACTTC,CSAVHAGVWSETQYF
TRBJ2-1,TRBV27,TRBD2,many,TGTGCCAGCAGTTCCTGGACTAGCGGCTCCTACAATGAGCAGTTCTTC,CASSSWTSGSYNEQFF
TRBJ2-7,TRBV18,NA,NA,TGTGCCAGCTCATCACAGGGTGGAGGCGAGCAGTACTTC,CASSSQGGGEQYF
TRBJ1-5,TRBV10-3,TRBD1,NA,TGTGCCCCGACACCGGGACAGAATCAGTCCCAGCATTTT,CAPTPGQNQSQHF
TRBJ2-7,TRBV5-1,NA,many,TGCGCCAGCAGCTTGGAACCCAGGAGCTCCTACGAGCAGTACTTC,CASSLEPRSSYEQYF
TRBJ2-3,TRBV4-2,NA,many,TGTGCCAGCAGCCAGGACTCCACAGATACGCAGTATTTT,CASSQDSTDTQYF
TRBJ2-2,TRBV20-1,NA,NA,TGCAGTACTAGCCCTGGACTCAACACCGGGGAGCTGTTTTTT,CSTSPGLNTGELFF
TRBJ2-3,TRBV3-1,NA,few,TGTGCCAGCAGCCCCCTCGCTACTCTCGGCACAGATACGCAGTATTTT,CASSPLATLGTDTQYF
TRBJ2-5,TRBV13,NA,few,TGTGCCAGCAGCTTATCCCCCCCGGAGACCCAGTACTTC,CASSLSPPETQYF
TRBJ1-1,TRBV7-6,NA,many,TGTGCCAGCAGCTTAGGGGCAGGGCCAATGAACACTGAAGCTTTCTTT,CASSLGAGPMNTEAFF